This is a list of T cell receptor beta chains from one sample in a study of T cell changes during pregnancy in multiple sclerosis. This table comes from immunoSEQ multiplex PCR, and its TCRdb copy is limited to in-frame clones, with some not included. In the table there are 13,000 to 15,000 clones, over 85% of which are singletons. Material: peripheral blood, obtained in the second trimester of pregnancy. The origin of the receptors is a female donor in good health, enrolled as a control in a pregnancy study. Each CDR3 is given with its conserved first and last residue. The D gene is left open where the match is weak.

d_gene,v_gene,j_gene,CDR3aa,CDR3nt
-,TRBV6-5,TRBJ2-7,CASSSQGTSSSEQYF,TGTGCCAGCAGTTCCCAGGGGACGAGCTCCTCCGAGCAGTACTTC
-,TRBV21-1,TRBJ2-2,CASSHPGGLAGATGELFF,TGTGCCAGCAGCCACCCGGGGGGACTAGCGGGGGCAACCGGGGAGCTGTTTTTT
-,TRBV10-2,TRBJ2-2,CASRSRTHTGELFF,TGCGCCAGCAGGTCCAGAACGCATACCGGGGAGCTGTTTTTT
-,TRBV9,TRBJ2-2,CASSVVLSTGELFF,TGTGCCAGCAGCGTAGTGCTTAGCACCGGGGAGCTGTTTTTT
-,TRBV14,TRBJ2-1,CASSQWGDNEQFF,TGTGCCAGCAGCCAATGGGGGGACAATGAGCAGTTCTTC
TRBD1,TRBV10-3,TRBJ1-5,CGTGQSNQPQHF,TGTGGAACGGGACAGAGCAATCAGCCCCAGCATTTT
-,TRBV4-1,TRBJ2-5,CASSQTSEETQYF,TGCGCCAGCAGCCAGACTAGTGAAGAGACCCAGTACTTC
-,TRBV7-2,TRBJ1-2,CASSLVDRGNYGYTF,TGTGCCAGCAGCTTAGTCGATCGAGGAAACTATGGCTACACCTTC
TRBD1,TRBV9,TRBJ1-4,CASSPNSGTGGEKLFF,TGTGCCAGCAGCCCGAATTCCGGGACAGGGGGTGAAAAACTGTTTTTT
-,TRBV5-1,TRBJ2-2,CASSETAQGAGTGELFF,TGCGCCAGCAGCGAAACAGCACAGGGAGCGGGAACCGGGGAGCTGTTTTTT
-,TRBV27,TRBJ2-7,CASNSNIGGYEQYF,TGTGCCAGCAACTCCAATATCGGGGGATACGAGCAGTACTTC